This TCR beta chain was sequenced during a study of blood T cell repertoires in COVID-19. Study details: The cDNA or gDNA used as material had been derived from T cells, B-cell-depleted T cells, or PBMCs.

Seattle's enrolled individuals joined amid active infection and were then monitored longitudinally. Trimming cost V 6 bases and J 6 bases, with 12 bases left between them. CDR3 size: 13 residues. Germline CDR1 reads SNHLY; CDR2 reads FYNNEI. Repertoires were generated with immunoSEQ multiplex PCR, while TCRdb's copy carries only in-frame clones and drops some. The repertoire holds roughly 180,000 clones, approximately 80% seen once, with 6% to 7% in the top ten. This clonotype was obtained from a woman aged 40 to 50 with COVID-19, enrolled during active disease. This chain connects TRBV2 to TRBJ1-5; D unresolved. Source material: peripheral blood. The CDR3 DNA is TGTGCCAGCAGGAGGGCACGGGGTCAGCCCCAGCATTTT. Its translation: CASRRARGQPQHF.